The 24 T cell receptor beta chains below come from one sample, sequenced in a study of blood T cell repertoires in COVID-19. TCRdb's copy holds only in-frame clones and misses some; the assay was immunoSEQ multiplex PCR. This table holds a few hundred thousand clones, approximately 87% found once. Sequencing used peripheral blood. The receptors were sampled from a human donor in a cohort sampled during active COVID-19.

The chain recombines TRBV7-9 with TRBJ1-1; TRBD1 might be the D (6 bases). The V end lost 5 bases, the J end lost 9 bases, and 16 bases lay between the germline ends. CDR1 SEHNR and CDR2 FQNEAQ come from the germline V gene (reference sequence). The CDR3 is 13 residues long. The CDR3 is CASSPDRQGQAFF. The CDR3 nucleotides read TGTGCCAGCAGCCCAGATAGGCAGGGGCAAGCTTTCTTT. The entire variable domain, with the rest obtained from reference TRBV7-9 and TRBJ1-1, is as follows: DTGVSQNPRHKITKRGQNVTFRCDPISEHNRLYWYRQTLGQGPEFLTYFQNEAQLEKSRLLSDRFSAERPKGSFSTLEIQRTEQGDSAMYLCASSPDRQGQAFFGQGTRLTVV.

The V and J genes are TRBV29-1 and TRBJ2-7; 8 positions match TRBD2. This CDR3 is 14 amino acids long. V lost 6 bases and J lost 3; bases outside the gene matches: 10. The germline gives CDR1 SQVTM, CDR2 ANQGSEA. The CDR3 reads CSVGIAGRGYEQYF. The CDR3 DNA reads TGCAGCGTCGGGATAGCGGGACGGGGCTACGAGCAGTACTTC.

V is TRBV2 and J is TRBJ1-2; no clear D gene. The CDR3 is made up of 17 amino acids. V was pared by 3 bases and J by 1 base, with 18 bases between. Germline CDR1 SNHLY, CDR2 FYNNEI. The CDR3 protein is CASSEGVQFVFNYGYTF. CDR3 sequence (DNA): TGTGCCAGCAGTGAGGGAGTACAATTCGTTTTTAACTATGGCTACACCTTC.

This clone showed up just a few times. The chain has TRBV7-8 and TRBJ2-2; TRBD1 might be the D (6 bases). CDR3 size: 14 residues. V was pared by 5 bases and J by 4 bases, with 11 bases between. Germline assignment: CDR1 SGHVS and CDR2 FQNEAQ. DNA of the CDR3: TGTGCCAGCAGCCAAAAACAGGGCACCGGGGAGCTGTTTTTT. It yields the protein CASSQKQGTGELFF.

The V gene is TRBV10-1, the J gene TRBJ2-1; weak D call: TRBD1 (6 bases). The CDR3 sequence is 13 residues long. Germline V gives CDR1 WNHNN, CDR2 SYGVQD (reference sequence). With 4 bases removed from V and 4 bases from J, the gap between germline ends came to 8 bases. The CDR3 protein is CASSGDIYNEQFF. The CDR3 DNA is TGCGCCAGCAGTGGGGACATATACAATGAGCAGTTCTTC.

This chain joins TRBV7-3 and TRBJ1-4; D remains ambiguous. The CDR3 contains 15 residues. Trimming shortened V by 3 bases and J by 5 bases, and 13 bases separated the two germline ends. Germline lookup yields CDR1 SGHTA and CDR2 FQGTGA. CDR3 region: CASSLRRIGNEKLFF. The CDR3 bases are TGTGCCAGCAGCTTGAGACGGATCGGGAATGAAAAACTGTTTTTT. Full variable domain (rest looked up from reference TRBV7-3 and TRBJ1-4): GAGVSQTPSNKVTEKGKYVELRCDPISGHTALYWYRQSLGQGPEFLIYFQGTGAADDSGLPNDRFFAVRPEGSVSTLKIQRTERGDSAVYLCASSLRRIGNEKLFFGSGTQLSVL.

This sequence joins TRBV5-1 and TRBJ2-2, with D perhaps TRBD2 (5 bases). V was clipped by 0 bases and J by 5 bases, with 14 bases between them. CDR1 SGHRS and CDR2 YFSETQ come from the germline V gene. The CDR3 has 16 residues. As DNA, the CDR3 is TGCGCCAGCAGCTTGGTTGAGGGAGCTAGGACCGGGGAGCTGTTTTTT. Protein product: CASSLVEGARTGELFF.

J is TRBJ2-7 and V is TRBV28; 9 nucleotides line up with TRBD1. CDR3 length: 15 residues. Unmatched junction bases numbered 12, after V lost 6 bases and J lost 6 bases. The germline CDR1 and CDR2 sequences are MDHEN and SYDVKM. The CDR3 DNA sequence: TGTGCCAGCAGCCCCCGCGGTACAGGGGGCCTCGAGCAGTACTTC. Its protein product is CASSPRGTGGLEQYF.

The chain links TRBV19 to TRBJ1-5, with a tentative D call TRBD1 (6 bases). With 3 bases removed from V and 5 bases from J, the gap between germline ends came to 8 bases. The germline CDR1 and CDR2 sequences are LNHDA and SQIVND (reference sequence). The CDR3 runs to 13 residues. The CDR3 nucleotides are TGTGCCAGTAGTATGGACAGTTATCAGCCCCAGCATTTT. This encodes CASSMDSYQPQHF.

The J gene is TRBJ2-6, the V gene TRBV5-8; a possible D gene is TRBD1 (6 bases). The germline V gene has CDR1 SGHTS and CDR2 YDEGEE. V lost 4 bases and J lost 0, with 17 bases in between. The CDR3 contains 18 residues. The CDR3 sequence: CASSLYRVSASGANVLTF. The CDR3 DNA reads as TGTGCCAGCAGCCTTTACAGGGTCTCGGCCTCTGGGGCCAACGTCCTGACTTTC.

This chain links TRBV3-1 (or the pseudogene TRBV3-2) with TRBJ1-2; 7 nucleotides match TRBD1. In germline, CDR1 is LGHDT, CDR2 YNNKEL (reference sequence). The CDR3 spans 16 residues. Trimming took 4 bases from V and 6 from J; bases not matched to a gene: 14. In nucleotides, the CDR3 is TGTGCCAGCAGCCTCAGAGGGACAGCGAAGACTGATGGCTACACCTTC. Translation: CASSLRGTAKTDGYTF.

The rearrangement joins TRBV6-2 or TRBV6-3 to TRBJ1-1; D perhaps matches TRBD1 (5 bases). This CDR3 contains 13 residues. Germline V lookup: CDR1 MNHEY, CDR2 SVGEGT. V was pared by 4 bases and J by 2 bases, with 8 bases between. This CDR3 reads CASSFGQNTEAFF. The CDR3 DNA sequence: TGTGCCAGCAGTTTCGGACAAAACACTGAAGCTTTCTTT.

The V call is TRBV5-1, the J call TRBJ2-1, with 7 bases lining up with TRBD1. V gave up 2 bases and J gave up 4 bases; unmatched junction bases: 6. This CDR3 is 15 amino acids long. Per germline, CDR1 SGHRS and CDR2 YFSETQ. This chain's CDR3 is CASSFGTDTYNEQFF. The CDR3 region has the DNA TGCGCCAGCAGCTTTGGGACAGATACTTACAATGAGCAGTTCTTC. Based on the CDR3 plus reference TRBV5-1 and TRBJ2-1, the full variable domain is KAGVTQTPRYLIKTRGQQVTLSCSPISGHRSVSWYQQTPGQGLQFLFEYFSETQRNKGNFPGRFSGRQFSNSRSEMNVSTLELGDSALYLCASSFGTDTYNEQFFGPGTRLTVL.

CDR3 DNA: TGTGCCAGCTCACCCCTGGGGGCGAACACTGAAGCTTTCTTT. It codes for CASSPLGANTEAFF. This chain uses TRBV18 with TRBJ1-1; D is perhaps TRBD1 (6 bases). Trimming left V 3 bases short and J 1 base short, with 9 bases between. The CDR3 is 14 residues long. CDR1 and CDR2 (germline): KGHSH, LQKENI.

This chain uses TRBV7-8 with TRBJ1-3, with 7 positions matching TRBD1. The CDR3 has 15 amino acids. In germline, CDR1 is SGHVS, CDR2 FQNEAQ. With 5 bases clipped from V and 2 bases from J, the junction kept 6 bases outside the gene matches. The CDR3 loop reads CASSQGTGAGNTIYF. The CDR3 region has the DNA TGTGCCAGCAGCCAGGGAACAGGGGCTGGAAACACCATATATTTT.

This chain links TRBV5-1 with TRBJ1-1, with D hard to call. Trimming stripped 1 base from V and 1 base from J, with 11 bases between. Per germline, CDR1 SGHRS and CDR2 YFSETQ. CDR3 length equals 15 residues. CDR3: CASSLSGKTNTEAFF. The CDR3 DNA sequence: TGCGCCAGCAGCTTGTCAGGAAAAACGAACACTGAAGCTTTCTTT. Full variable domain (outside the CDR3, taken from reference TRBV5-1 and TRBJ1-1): KAGVTQTPRYLIKTRGQQVTLSCSPISGHRSVSWYQQTPGQGLQFLFEYFSETQRNKGNFPGRFSGRQFSNSRSEMNVSTLELGDSALYLCASSLSGKTNTEAFFGQGTRLTVV.

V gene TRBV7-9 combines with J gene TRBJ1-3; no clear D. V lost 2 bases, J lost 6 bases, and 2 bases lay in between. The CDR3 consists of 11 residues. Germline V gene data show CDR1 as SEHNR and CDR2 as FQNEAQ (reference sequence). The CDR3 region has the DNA TGTGCCAGCAGCTTACAAAACACCATATATTTT. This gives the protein CASSLQNTIYF.

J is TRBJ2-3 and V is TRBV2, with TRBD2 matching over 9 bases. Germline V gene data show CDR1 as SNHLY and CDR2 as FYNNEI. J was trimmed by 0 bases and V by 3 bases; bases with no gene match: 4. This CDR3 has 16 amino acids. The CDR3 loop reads CASSDSLAGSTDTQYF. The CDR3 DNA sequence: TGTGCCAGCAGTGATTCACTAGCGGGCAGCACAGATACGCAGTATTTT.

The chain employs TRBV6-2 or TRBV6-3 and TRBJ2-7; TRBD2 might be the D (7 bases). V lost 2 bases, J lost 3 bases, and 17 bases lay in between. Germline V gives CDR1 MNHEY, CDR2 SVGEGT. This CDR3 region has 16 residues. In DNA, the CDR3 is TGTGCCAGCAGTTACCCCCCGCGGGGGCCAAACTACGAGCAGTACTTC. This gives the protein CASSYPPRGPNYEQYF.

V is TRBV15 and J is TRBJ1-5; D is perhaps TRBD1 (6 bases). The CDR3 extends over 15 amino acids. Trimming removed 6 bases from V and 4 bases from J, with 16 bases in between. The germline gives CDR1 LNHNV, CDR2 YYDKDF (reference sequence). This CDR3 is CATRDSRFGNQPQHF. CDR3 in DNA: TGTGCCACCAGGGACAGTCGATTTGGTAATCAGCCCCAGCATTTT.

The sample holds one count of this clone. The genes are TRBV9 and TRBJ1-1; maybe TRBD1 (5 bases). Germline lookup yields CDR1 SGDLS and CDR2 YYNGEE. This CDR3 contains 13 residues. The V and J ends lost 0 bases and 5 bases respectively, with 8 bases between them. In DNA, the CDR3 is TGTGCCAGCAGCGTAGTCCAGGGAACTGAAGCTTTCTTT. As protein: CASSVVQGTEAFF.

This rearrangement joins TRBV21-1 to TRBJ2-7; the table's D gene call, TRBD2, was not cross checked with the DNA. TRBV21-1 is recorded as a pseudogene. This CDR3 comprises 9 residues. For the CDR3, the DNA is TGTGCCAGCCCTAGGGAGCAGTACTTC. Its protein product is CASPREQYF.

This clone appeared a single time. The CDR3 DNA reads as TGTGCCACCCTATCTACAGGGACCGGAAACACCATATATTTT. It codes for CATLSTGTGNTIYF. The gene calls are TRBV19 and TRBJ1-3, with D maybe TRBD1 (6 bases). The CDR3 consists of 14 residues. Germline V lookup: CDR1 LNHDA, CDR2 SQIVND (reference sequence). The V end lost 10 bases, the J end lost 4 bases, and 17 bases lay between the germline ends.

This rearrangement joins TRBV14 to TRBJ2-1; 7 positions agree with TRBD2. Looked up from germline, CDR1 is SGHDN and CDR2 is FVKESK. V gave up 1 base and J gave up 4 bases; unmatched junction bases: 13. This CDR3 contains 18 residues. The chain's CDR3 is CASSQAWGLSGRYNEQFF. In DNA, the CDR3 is TGTGCCAGCAGCCAAGCCTGGGGACTAAGCGGACGTTACAATGAGCAGTTCTTC.